This T cell receptor beta chain was documented in a study of control samples from healthy donors and cancer patients. J gave up 0 bases and V 0 bases, and 6 bases lay outside the gene matches. The germline CDR1 and CDR2 sequences are SGHRS and YFSETQ. The CDR3 totals 16 residues. Here immunoSEQ multiplex PCR was the method, and the copy in TCRdb shows in-frame clones only, minus some. This table holds roughly 120,000 clones, roughly nine tenths found once. The TCR was taken from a woman in her fifties or sixties with colorectal cancer. The sample consisted of PBMCs. The genes are TRBV5-1 and TRBJ2-7; 7 bases fit TRBD1. CDR3 amino acids: CASSLAGTVSSYEQYF. In nucleotides, the CDR3 is TGCGCCAGCAGCTTGGCCGGGACAGTTAGCTCCTACGAGCAGTACTTC.